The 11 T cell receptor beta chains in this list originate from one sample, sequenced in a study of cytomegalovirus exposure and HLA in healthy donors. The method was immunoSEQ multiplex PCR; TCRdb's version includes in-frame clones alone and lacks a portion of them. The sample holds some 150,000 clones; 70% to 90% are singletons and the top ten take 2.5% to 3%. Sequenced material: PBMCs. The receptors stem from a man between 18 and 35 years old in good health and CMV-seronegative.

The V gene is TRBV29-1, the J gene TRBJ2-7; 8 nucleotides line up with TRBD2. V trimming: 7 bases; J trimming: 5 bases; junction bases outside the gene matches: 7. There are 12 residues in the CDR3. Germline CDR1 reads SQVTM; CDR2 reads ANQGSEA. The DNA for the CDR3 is TGCAGCGCCGGGGGACTAGTCGACGAGCAGTACTTC. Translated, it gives CSAGGLVDEQYF.

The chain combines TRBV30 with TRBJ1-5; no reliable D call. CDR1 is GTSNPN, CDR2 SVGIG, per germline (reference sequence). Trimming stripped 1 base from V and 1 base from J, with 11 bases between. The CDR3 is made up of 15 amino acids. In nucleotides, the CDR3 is TGTGCCTGGAGTGGACCCGACATAAGCAATCAGCCCCAGCATTTT. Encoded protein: CAWSGPDISNQPQHF.

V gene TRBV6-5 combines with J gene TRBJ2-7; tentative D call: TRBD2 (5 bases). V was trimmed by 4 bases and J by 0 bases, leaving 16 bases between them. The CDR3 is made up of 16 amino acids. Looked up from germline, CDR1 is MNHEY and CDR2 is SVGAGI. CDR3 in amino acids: CASSSLSRGTSYEQYF. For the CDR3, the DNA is TGTGCCAGCAGTTCTTTGAGTCGGGGTACCTCCTACGAGCAGTACTTC.

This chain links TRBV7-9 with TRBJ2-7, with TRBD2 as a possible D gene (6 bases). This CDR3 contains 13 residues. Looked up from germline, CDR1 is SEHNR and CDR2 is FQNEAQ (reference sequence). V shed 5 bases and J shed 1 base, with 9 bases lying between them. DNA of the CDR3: TGTGCCAGCAGCAGAGCGGGTTCCTACGAGCAGTACTTC. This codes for CASSRAGSYEQYF.

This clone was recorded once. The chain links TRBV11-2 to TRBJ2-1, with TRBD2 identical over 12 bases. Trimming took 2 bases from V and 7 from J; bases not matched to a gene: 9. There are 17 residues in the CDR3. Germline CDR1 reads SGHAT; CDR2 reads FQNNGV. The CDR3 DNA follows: TGTGCCAGCAGCTTAAAACTGGAAACTAGCGGGGGGAATGAGCAGTTCTTC. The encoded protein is CASSLKLETSGGNEQFF.

The CDR3 sequence: CASSLLSDTQYF. As DNA, the CDR3 is TGTGCCAGCAGTTTACTAAGCGATACGCAGTATTTT. This chain uses TRBV28 with TRBJ2-3; D not certain. Germline CDR1 reads MDHEN; CDR2 reads SYDVKM. CDR3 length: 12 amino acids. V was pared by 2 bases and J by 6 bases, with 6 bases between.

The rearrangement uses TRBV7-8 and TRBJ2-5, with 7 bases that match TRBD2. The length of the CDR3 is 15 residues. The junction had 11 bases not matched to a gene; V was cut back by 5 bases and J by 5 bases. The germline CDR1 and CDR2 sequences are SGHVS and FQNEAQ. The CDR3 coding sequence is TGTGCCAGCAGCCCCTTTGGGCGGGAGTTTGAGACCCAGTACTTC. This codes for CASSPFGREFETQYF.

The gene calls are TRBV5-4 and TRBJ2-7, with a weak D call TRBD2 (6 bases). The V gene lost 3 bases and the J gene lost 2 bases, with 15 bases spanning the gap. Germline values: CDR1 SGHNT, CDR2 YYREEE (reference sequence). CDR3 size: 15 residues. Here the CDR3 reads CASSSLAGLPYEQYF. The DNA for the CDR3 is TGTGCCAGCAGCTCCCTGGCGGGACTCCCCTACGAGCAGTACTTC.

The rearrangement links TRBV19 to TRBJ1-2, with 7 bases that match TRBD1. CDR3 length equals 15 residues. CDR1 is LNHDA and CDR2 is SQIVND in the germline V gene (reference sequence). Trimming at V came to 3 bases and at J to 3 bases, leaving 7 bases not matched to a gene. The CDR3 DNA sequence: TGTGCCAGTAGTATGCCTACAGGGGCGGACTATGGCTACACCTTC. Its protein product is CASSMPTGADYGYTF.

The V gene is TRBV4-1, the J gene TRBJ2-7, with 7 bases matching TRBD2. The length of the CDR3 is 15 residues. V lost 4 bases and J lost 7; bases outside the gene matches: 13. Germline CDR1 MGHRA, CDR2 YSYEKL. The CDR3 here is CASSLAGANVGEQYF. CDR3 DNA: TGCGCCAGCAGCCTGGCGGGAGCGAATGTAGGGGAGCAGTACTTC.

In DNA form, the CDR3 reads TGTGCCAGCAGCCTCGGGAGCGCAAATCAAGAGACCCAGTACTTC. It is translated as CASSLGSANQETQYF. V usage is TRBV28 and J usage is TRBJ2-5; possibly TRBD2 for D (6 bases). The CDR3 has 15 amino acids. The V end lost 6 bases, the J end lost 2 bases, and 16 bases lay between the germline ends. Germline loops: CDR1 MDHEN, CDR2 SYDVKM.